The present T cell receptor (beta chain) was sequenced within a study of pediatric ulcerative colitis. Findings of the study overall: Repertoires came from total lymphocyte DNA, so rare subsets like regulatory T cells may be missed. Some T cells in rectal biopsies may come from blood, especially with overt colitis. A couple of rectal clonotypes were found only in ulcerative colitis patients, all of them.

This clone was detected a few times. As yet, its antigen is unknown. Sequencing depth was up to 500,000 reads per sample. The repertoire was sequenced with immunoSEQ multiplex PCR; TCRdb's copy has only in-frame clones and lacks some. The sample records around 18,000 clones, roughly four fifths being singletons. V was trimmed by 8 bases and J by 4 bases, leaving 14 bases between them. Germline values: CDR1 SNHLY, CDR2 FYNNEI. The CDR3 covers 13 residues. Rectal tissue came from one to two pinch biopsies taken at colonoscopy. The receptor's source is a boy between 10 and 17 years old with moderate ulcerative colitis. Input material: gut tissue. The chain uses TRBV2 and TRBJ1-1; D is ambiguous. CDR3 sequence: CASRSNAGTEAFF. CDR3 DNA sequence: TGTGCCAGCCGTTCGAATGCGGGCACTGAAGCTTTCTTT.